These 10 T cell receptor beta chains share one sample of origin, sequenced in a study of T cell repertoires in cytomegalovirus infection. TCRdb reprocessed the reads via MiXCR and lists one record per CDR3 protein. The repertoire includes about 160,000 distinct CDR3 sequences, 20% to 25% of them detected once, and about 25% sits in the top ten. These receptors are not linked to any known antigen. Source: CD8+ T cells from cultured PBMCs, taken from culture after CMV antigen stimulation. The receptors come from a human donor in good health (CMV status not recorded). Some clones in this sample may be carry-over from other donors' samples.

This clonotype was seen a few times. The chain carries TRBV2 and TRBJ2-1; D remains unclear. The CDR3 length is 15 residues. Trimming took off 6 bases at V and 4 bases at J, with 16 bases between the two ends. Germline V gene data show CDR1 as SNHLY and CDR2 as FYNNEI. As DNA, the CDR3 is TGTGCCAGCAGCGAGCGTCCGTACTTTTACAATGAGCAGTTCTTC. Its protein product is CASSERPYFYNEQFF.

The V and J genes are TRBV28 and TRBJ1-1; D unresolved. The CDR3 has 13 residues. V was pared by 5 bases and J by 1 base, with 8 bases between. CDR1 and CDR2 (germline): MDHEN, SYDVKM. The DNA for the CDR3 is TGTGCCAGCAGTGCCAACTGGAACACTGAAGCTTTCTTT. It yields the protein CASSANWNTEAFF. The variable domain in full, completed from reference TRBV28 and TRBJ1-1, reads DVKVTQSSRYLVKRTGEKVFLECVQDMDHENMFWYRQDPGLGLRLIYFSYDVKMKEKGDIPEGYSVSREKKERFSLILESASTNQTSMYLCASSANWNTEAFFGQGTRLTVV.

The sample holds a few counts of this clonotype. The CDR3 here is CASIYGRGGSYEQYF. CDR3 sequence (DNA): TGTGCCAGCATCTACGGTAGGGGAGGTTCCTACGAGCAGTACTTC. The rearrangement uses TRBV28 and TRBJ2-7; possibly TRBD2 for D (6 bases). The V end lost 7 bases, the J end lost 1 base, and 17 bases lay between the germline ends. The CDR3 runs to 15 residues. Germline assignment: CDR1 MDHEN and CDR2 SYDVKM.

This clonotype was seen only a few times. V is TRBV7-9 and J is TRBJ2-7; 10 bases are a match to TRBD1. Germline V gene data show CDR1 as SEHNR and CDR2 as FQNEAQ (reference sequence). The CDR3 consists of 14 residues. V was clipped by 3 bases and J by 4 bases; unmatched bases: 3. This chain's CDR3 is CASSLTGGRYEQYF. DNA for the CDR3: TGTGCCAGCAGCTTGACAGGGGGCAGGTACGAGCAGTACTTC.

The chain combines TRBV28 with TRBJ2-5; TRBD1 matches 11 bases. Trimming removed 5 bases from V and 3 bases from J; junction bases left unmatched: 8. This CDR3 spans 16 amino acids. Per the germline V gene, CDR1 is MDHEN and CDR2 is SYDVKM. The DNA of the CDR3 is TGTGCCAGCAGTCCGTCCGGGACAGGGGGTGAAGAGACCCAGTACTTC. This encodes CASSPSGTGGEETQYF.

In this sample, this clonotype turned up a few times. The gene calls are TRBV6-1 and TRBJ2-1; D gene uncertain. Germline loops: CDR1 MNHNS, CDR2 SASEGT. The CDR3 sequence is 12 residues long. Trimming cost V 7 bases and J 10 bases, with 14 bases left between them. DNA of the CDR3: TGTGCCAGCACTCTCGGCTCCCGAGAGCAGTTCTTC. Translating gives CASTLGSREQFF.

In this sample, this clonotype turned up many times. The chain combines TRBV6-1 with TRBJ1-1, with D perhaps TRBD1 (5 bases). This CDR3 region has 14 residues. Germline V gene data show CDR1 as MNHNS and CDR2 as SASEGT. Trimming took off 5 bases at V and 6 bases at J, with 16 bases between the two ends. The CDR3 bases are TGTGCCAGCAGTCCCCTGGGTCAGGGCGCTGAAGCTTTCTTT. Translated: CASSPLGQGAEAFF.

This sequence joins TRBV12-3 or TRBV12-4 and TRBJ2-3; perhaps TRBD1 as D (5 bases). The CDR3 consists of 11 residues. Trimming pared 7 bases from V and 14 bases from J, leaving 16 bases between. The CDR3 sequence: CASMAQGTGYF. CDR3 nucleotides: TGTGCCAGCATGGCTCAGGGCACGGGGTATTTT.

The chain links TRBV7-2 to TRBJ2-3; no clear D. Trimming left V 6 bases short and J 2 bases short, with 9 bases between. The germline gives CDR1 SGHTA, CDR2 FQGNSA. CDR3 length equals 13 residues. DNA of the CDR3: TGTGCCAGCAGTCGTGACCTCACAGATACGCAGTATTTT. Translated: CASSRDLTDTQYF.

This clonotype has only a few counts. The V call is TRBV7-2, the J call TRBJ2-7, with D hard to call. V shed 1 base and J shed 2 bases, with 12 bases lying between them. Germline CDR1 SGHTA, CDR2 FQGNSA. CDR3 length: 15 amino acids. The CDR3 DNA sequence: TGTGCCAGCAGCTTAGAGTACGGCCTAACCTACGAGCAGTACGTC. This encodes CASSLEYGLTYEQYV.